This T cell receptor (beta chain) was recovered during a study of blood T cell repertoires in COVID-19. At the level of the study: Both acute and convalescent COVID-19 samples were obtained from the United States, Italy and Spain. PBMCs, B-cell-depleted T cells, or T cells were the source of the cDNA or gDNA that made up the material.

The length of the CDR3 is 16 residues. V lost 1 base, J lost 13 bases, and 14 bases stayed unmatched. Authors' analysis steps: Estimation of nucleated cell counts relied on the amplification of reference gene primers. Produced via immunoSEQ multiplex PCR; TCRdb's table is partial and in-frame only. Clone size and V and J calls were adopted from that table, with D and trimming inferred from the DNA. The table shows about 310,000 clones, with roughly 84% occurring only once. The chain is built from TRBV5-3 and TRBJ2-1; 10 positions agree with TRBD2. TRBV5-3 is designated an ORF whose function remains uncertain. The sequenced sample consisted of peripheral blood. The source is a man in his fifties or sixties with active or convalescent COVID-19. CDR3 DNA: TGTGCCAGAAGCTTGTGGGGACCTAGCGGGAGTAGAAGACAGTTCTTC. Translating gives CARSLWGPSGSRRQFF.